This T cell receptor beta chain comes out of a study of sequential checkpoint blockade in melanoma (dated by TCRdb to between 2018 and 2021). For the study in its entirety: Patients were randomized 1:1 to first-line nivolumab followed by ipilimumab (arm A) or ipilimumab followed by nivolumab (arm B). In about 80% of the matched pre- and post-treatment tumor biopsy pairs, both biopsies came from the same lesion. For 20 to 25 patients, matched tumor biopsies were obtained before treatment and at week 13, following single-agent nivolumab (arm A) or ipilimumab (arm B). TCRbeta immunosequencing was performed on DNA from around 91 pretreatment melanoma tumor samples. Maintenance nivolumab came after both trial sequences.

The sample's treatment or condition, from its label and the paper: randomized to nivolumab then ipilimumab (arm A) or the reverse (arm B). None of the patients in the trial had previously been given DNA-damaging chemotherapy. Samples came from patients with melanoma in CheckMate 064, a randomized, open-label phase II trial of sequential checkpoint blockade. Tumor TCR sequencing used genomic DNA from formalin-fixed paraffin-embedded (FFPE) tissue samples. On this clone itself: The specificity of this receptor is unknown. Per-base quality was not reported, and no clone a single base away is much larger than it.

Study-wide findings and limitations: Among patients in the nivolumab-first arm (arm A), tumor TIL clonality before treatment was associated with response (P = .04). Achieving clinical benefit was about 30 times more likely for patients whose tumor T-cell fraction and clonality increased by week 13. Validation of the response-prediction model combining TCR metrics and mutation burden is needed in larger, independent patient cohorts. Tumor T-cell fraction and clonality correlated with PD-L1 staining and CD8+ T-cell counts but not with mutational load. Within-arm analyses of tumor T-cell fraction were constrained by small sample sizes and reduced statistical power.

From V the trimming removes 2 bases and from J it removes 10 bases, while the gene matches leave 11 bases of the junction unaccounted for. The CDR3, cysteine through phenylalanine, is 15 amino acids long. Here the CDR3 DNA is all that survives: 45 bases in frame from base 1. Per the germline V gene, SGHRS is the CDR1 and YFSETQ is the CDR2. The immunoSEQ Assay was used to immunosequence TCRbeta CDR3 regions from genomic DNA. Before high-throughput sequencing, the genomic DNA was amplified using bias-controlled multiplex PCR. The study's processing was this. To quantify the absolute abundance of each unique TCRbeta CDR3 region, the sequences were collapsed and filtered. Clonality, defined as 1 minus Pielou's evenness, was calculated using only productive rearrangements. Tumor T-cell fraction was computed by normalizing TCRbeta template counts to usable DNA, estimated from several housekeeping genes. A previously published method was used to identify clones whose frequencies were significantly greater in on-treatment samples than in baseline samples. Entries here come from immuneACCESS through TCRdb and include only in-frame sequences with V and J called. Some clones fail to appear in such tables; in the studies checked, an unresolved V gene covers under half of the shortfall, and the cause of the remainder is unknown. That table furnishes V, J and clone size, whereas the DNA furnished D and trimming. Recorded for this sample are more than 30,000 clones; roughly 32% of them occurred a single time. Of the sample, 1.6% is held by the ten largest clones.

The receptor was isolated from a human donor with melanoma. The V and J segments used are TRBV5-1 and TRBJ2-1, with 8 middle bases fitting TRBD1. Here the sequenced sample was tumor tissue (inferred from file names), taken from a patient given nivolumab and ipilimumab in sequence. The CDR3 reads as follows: CASSLGTGTRQEQFF. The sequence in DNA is TGCGCCAGCAGCTTAGGGACAGGCACTCGACAAGAGCAGTTCTTC.